A single sample is the source of the 16 T cell receptor beta chains below, sequenced in a study of blood T cells in healthy people across ages. A J-beta primer mix and a sample-barcoded 5' primer were used in a second PCR of about 7 to 12 cycles. TCRdb fed the 5' RACE reads into MiXCR, producing one record per CDR3 protein. The data hold about 1 million distinct CDR3 sequences, with under 45% observed a single time. Sequencing was performed on blood. These receptors were obtained from a woman in her sixties or seventies in good health.

The rearrangement links TRBV5-6 to TRBJ2-7, with no clear D. Trimming took off 5 bases at V and 5 bases at J, with 8 bases between the two ends. In germline, CDR1 is SGHDT, CDR2 YYEEEE. The CDR3 is made up of 11 amino acids. The CDR3 DNA reads TGTGCCAGCAGTCGGAGCAACGAGCAGTACTTC. This codes for CASSRSNEQYF. Variable domain in full (rest from reference TRBV5-6 and TRBJ2-7): DAGVTQSPTHLIKTRGQQVTLRCSPKSGHDTVSWYQQALGQGPQFIFQYYEEEERQRGNFPDRFSGHQFPNYSSELNVNALLLGDSALYLCASSRSNEQYFGPGTRLTVT.

The chain has TRBV20-1 and TRBJ2-3; 9 bases match TRBD2. Germline CDR1 and CDR2: DFQATT and SNEGSKA (reference sequence). The CDR3 spans 16 residues. V lost 5 bases to trimming and J lost 2 bases; unmatched junction nucleotides: 11. CDR3 loop: CSAGTSWRGHTDTQYF. CDR3 bases: TGCAGTGCTGGGACTAGCTGGAGGGGGCACACAGATACGCAGTATTTT.

This clonotype occurred once. One end of the junction fails to match germline, which may point to a read error. The chain is built from TRBV12-3 or TRBV12-4 and TRBJ2-1, with TRBD2 identical over 12 bases. This CDR3 spans 14 amino acids. CDR3 coding DNA: TGTGCCAGCAGTCTAGCGGGAGGGATTGGTGAGCAGTTCTTC. Its protein is CASSLAGGIGEQFF.

CDR3 amino acids: CSASDNRDSPLHF. The CDR3 nucleotides are TGCAGTGCTAGCGACAACAGGGACTCACCCCTCCACTTT. The chain uses TRBV20-1 and TRBJ1-6; the D gene is possibly TRBD1 (6 bases). The V end was cut by 3 bases, the J end by 10 bases, with 13 bases between. The CDR3 has 13 residues. CDR1 DFQATT and CDR2 SNEGSKA come from the germline V gene (reference sequence).

The chain combines TRBV12-3 or TRBV12-4 with TRBJ2-1, with 7 bases lining up with TRBD2. The V and J ends lost 6 bases and 1 base, in that order; junction bases with no gene match: 6. The CDR3 runs to 15 residues. The chain's CDR3 is CASRRRGGSYNEQFF. CDR3 DNA sequence: TGTGCCAGCAGACGACGCGGGGGATCCTACAATGAGCAGTTCTTC.

The chain is built from TRBV12-3 or TRBV12-4 and TRBJ1-1; D is possibly TRBD1 (5 bases). The germline V and J ends were trimmed by 6 bases and 0 bases, with 14 bases remaining between them. This CDR3 has 15 residues. CDR3 coding DNA: TGTGCCAGCAGGTTGAACGCAGGGCTGAACACTGAAGCTTTCTTT. It encodes CASRLNAGLNTEAFF.

As regards this clonotype: At one end, the junction sequence differs from germline, possibly due to a read error. The gene calls are TRBV7-2 and TRBJ1-4; TRBD1 might be the D (5 bases). The CDR3 is made up of 16 amino acids. The germline V gene has CDR1 SGHTA and CDR2 FQGNSA. CDR3 nucleotide sequence: TGTGCCAACAGCCAGAGGGGTGCGGGAACTAATGAAAAACTGTTTTTT. The encoded protein is CANSQRGAGTNEKLFF.

V is TRBV29-1 and J is TRBJ1-2; 8 nucleotides line up with TRBD1. V lost 2 bases to trimming and J lost 3 bases; unmatched junction nucleotides: 2. The CDR3 is made up of 13 amino acids. From germline, CDR1 is SQVTM and CDR2 ANQGSEA. DNA of the CDR3: TGCAGCGTTGAAACGGGACAGGACTATGGCTACACCTTC. This sequence encodes CSVETGQDYGYTF.

The sample holds a few counts of this clonotype. The chain has TRBV20-1 and TRBJ2-3, with D hard to call. This CDR3 is built from 15 residues. V was shortened by 8 bases and J by 2 bases, with 20 bases between the two germline ends. Germline V lookup: CDR1 DFQATT, CDR2 SNEGSKA (reference sequence). The CDR3 DNA sequence: TGCAGTTCTACCGATCGGGCCCGGATCACAGATACGCAGTATTTT. Protein sequence: CSSTDRARITDTQYF.

As for this clonotype: Compared with germline, one end of the junction differs, possibly owing to a read error. V is TRBV7-9 and J is TRBJ1-2; D remains ambiguous. CDR1 SEHNR and CDR2 FQNEAQ come from the germline V gene (reference sequence). This CDR3 has 13 residues. The CDR3 is CAGSPPGNYGYTF. The DNA for the CDR3 is TGTGCCGGCAGCCCCCCAGGAAACTATGGCTACACCTTC. The entire variable domain, with the rest obtained from reference TRBV7-9 and TRBJ1-2, is as follows: DTGVSQNPRHKITKRGQNVTFRCDPISEHNRLYWYRQTLGQGPEFLTYFQNEAQLEKSRLLSDRFSAERPKGSFSTLEIQRTEQGDSAMYLCAGSPPGNYGYTFGSGTRLTVV.

This clonotype occurred a few times. This chain connects TRBV20-1 to TRBJ2-1; no firm D call. Germline CDR1 reads DFQATT; CDR2 reads SNEGSKA (reference sequence). Trimming cost V 1 base and J 9 bases, with 16 bases left between them. The CDR3 totals 14 residues. The DNA for the CDR3 is TGCAGTGCTAGAGGAAGCGCTTCCTTGGGTGAGCAGTTCTTC. It yields the protein CSARGSASLGEQFF.

This clonotype appeared a single time. The chain is built from TRBV10-3 and TRBJ2-5, with TRBD2 matching over 9 bases. The DNA end favors TRBJ2-7, so the J call may be wrong. This CDR3 is 13 amino acids long. Per germline, CDR1 ENHRY and CDR2 SYGVKD. The CDR3 here is CAILDAGGYEQYF. In DNA form, the CDR3 reads TGTGCCATCCTTGATGCGGGAGGGTACGAGCAGTACTTC.

This chain connects TRBV27 to TRBJ2-6, with D hard to call. V was trimmed by 8 bases and J by 0 bases, leaving 8 bases between them. The CDR3 totals 14 residues. Germline values: CDR1 MNHEY, CDR2 SMNVEV (reference sequence). CDR3 residues: CASDPFSGANVLTF. The CDR3 nucleotides are TGTGCCAGCGACCCCTTCTCTGGGGCCAACGTCCTGACTTTC.

In its sample, this clonotype was seen once. V usage is TRBV19 and J usage is TRBJ2-3; 12 positions agree with TRBD2. The CDR3 has 20 residues. Looked up from germline, CDR1 is LNHDA and CDR2 is SQIVND (reference sequence). The V gene end was trimmed by 4 bases and the J gene end by 2 bases; junction bases not matched to a gene: 16. The CDR3 bases are TGTGCCAGTAGTACACGCTACACCCTCAGACTAGCGGGGGACACAGATACGCAGTATTTT. Translated: CASSTRYTLRLAGDTDTQYF.

The J gene is TRBJ2-7, the V gene TRBV6-2 or TRBV6-3, with 12 positions matching TRBD2. J gave up 6 bases and V 6 bases, and 6 bases lay outside the gene matches. From germline, CDR1 is MNHEY and CDR2 SVGEGT. The CDR3 totals 14 residues. The CDR3 coding sequence is TGTGCCAGCAGCTCTAGCGGGAGGGGTATCGAGCAGTACTTC. Its protein is CASSSSGRGIEQYF.

The chain has TRBV10-3 and TRBJ2-1, with TRBD1 identical over 10 bases. The CDR3 length is 22 residues. CDR1 is ENHRY, CDR2 SYGVKD, per germline. V trimming: 0 bases; J trimming: 7 bases; junction bases outside the gene matches: 24. CDR3 DNA: TGTGCCATCAGTGAGTCGTCCCTCTCCGTGACAGGGGGCTTGTCACCACGGAATGAGCAGTTCTTC. This encodes CAISESSLSVTGGLSPRNEQFF.